This T cell receptor (beta chain) was profiled in a study of blood T cell repertoires in COVID-19. Here immunoSEQ multiplex PCR was the method, and the copy in TCRdb shows in-frame clones only, minus some. The table lists some 140,000 clones, about 80% of them singletons. The CDR3 consists of 16 residues. Germline CDR1 MGHRA, CDR2 YSYEKL. J lost 5 bases, V lost 0 bases, and 7 bases had no gene match. V usage is TRBV4-1 and J usage is TRBJ2-3; 8 bases are shared with TRBD2. This TCR was sampled from a woman between 55 and 75 years old with COVID-19, enrolled during active disease. The sample taken for sequencing was peripheral blood. The CDR3 region has the DNA TGCGCCAGCAGCCAAGAGCGCGGGAGGTCGGGAGATACGCAGTATTTT. It encodes CASSQERGRSGDTQYF.